This TCR beta chain was found in a study of blood T cell repertoires in COVID-19. Study-level background: Sites across the United States, Italy and Spain contributed samples from acute and convalescent COVID-19. From T cells, B-cell-depleted T cells, or PBMCs came the material, which was cDNA or gDNA.

As originally analysed: By means of reference gene primer amplification, nucleated cell counts were estimated. Profiled with immunoSEQ multiplex PCR; TCRdb holds only in-frame clones, not every one. D and trimming were read from the DNA, whereas the V and J calls and clone size are those reported in that table. This table has 150,000 or so clones, nearly 70% appearing once. This TCR came from a woman in her 70s with acute or convalescent COVID-19. Input material: peripheral blood.

CDR3 DNA sequence: TGTGCCATCAGACAGGACAGGACCTCTGGAAACACCATATATTTT. Protein sequence: CAIRQDRTSGNTIYF. The chain combines TRBV10-3 with TRBJ1-3; 7 bases match TRBD1. Per germline, CDR1 ENHRY and CDR2 SYGVKD. V lost 6 bases, J lost 0 bases, and 5 bases stayed unmatched. The CDR3 consists of 15 residues.